Listed below are T cell receptor beta chains from one sample, sequenced in a study of T cells in Graves' hyperthyroidism and ophthalmopathy. Via MiXCR, TCRdb re-called the multiplex PCR reads, giving one row per CDR3 protein. The top ten clones hold approximately 14% of a sample with about 420,000 distinct CDR3 sequences, approximately 15% of them seen once. The specimen was blood. Every receptor here comes from a young woman with Graves' hyperthyroidism. CDR3s include the opening cysteine and the closing phenylalanine or tryptophan. D genes are given only for firm matches. Some rows have no size entry. The others give once, few or many, or a class for an expanded clone.

V	J	D	size	DNA	CDR3
TRBV6-1	TRBJ2-5	.	many	TGTGCCAGCAGTGAAGGAGGCGGTCAAGGGTGGGAGACCCAGTACTTC	CASSEGGGQGWETQYF
TRBV5-1	TRBJ2-7	TRBD1	many	TGCGCCAGCACCCTGGGACAGGGGGCCTACGAGCAGTACTTC	CASTLGQGAYEQYF
TRBV2	TRBJ2-7	.	many	TGTGCCAGCGGTGGGGCAGGGATTACCTACGAGCAGTACTTC	CASGGAGITYEQYF
TRBV18	TRBJ1-1	TRBD1	few	TGTGCCAGCTCACCGGATGACAGGGGCCGGGCTTTCTTT	CASSPDDRGRAFF
TRBV20-1	TRBJ2-7	.	.	TGCAGTGCTAGGAGTCAATGGGGTGGGAGCTCCTACGAGCAGTACTTC	CSARSQWGGSSYEQYF
TRBV29-1	TRBJ1-1	.	.	TGCAGCGTTCAATGGAGGTGGAACACTGAAGCTTTCTTT	CSVQWRWNTEAFF
TRBV19	TRBJ1-1	TRBD1	few	TGTGCCAGTAGTGACAGGGGGCGGCACACTGAAGCTTTCTTT	CASSDRGRHTEAFF
TRBV28	TRBJ2-3	TRBD2	many	TGTGCCAGCATCCGGGGGGGGCAACCGTCCAGCACAGATACGCAGTATTTT	CASIRGGQPSSTDTQYF
TRBV5-8	TRBJ1-1	.	.	TGTGCCAGCAGCTTAGCTGCCCTGGCTTTCTTT	CASSLAALAFF
TRBV12-3/TRBV12-4	TRBJ2-3	.	many	TGTGCCAGCACCGGGATGGGGCGTCCTCACGCAGATACGCAGTATTTT	CASTGMGRPHADTQYF
TRBV5-6	TRBJ1-1	TRBD1	few	TGTGCCAGCAGCACTTTCGGGACAGGGGGCGCGACCACTGAAGCTTTCTTT	CASSTFGTGGATTEAFF
TRBV18	TRBJ1-1	.	many	TGTGCCAGCTCACGCGAGACAGGAGACACTGAAGCTTTCTTT	CASSRETGDTEAFF
TRBV7-9	TRBJ1-3	.	few	TGTGCCAGCAGCTTACGTCTCCTGAGGACTGGAAACACCATATATTTT	CASSLRLLRTGNTIYF
TRBV11-2	TRBJ2-4	TRBD1	many	TGTGCCAGCAGCTTAACAGACAGGGACCCACTAGCCAAAAACATTCAGTACTTC	CASSLTDRDPLAKNIQYF
TRBV6-5	TRBJ2-5	.	few	TGTGCCAGCAGTTACTCGGGGGCAAGACAAGAGACCCAGTACTTC	CASSYSGARQETQYF
TRBV28	TRBJ1-2	TRBD1	many	TGTGCCAGCAGTTCTGGCGGGACAGGAAACTATGGCTACACCTTC	CASSSGGTGNYGYTF
TRBV6-1	TRBJ2-1	.	many	TGTGCCAGCAGTTACGGCCCTGACAGGACGGGTAGTGGTGAGCAGTTCTTC	CASSYGPDRTGSGEQFF
TRBV6-1	TRBJ1-2	.	many	TGTGCCAGCAGGCGGACTCATCCAACGAACTATGGCTACACCTTC	CASRRTHPTNYGYTF